What follows are 30 T cell receptor beta chains derived from one specimen sequenced in a study of cytomegalovirus exposure and HLA in healthy donors. The study ran its PCR with 60 Vbeta and 13 Jbeta primers. Measured with immunoSEQ multiplex PCR; TCRdb has only the in-frame clones, and not every one. The sample has roughly 130,000 clones, roughly 62% seen once; the top ten hold about 1.6%. Input material: PBMCs. The receptors shown here come from a man younger than 40 in good health and CMV-seropositive.

The chain has TRBV5-1 and TRBJ2-7; TRBD2 is a possible D gene (7 bases). CDR1 and CDR2 (germline): SGHRS, YFSETQ. This CDR3 spans 17 amino acids. V was pared by 3 bases and J by 0 bases, with 19 bases between. For the CDR3, the DNA is TGCGCCAGCAGCTCCTACTCCGGGGGGCTAAGCTCCTACGAGCAGTACTTC. Encoded protein: CASSSYSGGLSSYEQYF. The entire variable domain, with the rest obtained from reference TRBV5-1 and TRBJ2-7, is as follows: KAGVTQTPRYLIKTRGQQVTLSCSPISGHRSVSWYQQTPGQGLQFLFEYFSETQRNKGNFPGRFSGRQFSNSRSEMNVSTLELGDSALYLCASSSYSGGLSSYEQYFGPGTRLTVT.

The chain employs TRBV5-1 and TRBJ2-3; 7 bases match TRBD1. V was pared by 5 bases and J by 4 bases, with 16 bases of the junction left unmatched. In germline, CDR1 is SGHRS, CDR2 YFSETQ. The CDR3 covers 17 residues. The DNA for the CDR3 is TGCGCCAGCAGTCTCCTCCCCCTACAGGGGTTCGCAGATACGCAGTATTTT. This sequence encodes CASSLLPLQGFADTQYF. Full variable domain (remainder filled in from reference TRBV5-1 and TRBJ2-3): KAGVTQTPRYLIKTRGQQVTLSCSPISGHRSVSWYQQTPGQGLQFLFEYFSETQRNKGNFPGRFSGRQFSNSRSEMNVSTLELGDSALYLCASSLLPLQGFADTQYFGPGTRLTVL.

The chain carries TRBV4-2 and TRBJ1-4, with 8 bases matching TRBD1. Trimming removed 0 bases from V and 10 bases from J; junction bases left unmatched: 10. The CDR3 is made up of 16 amino acids. Germline V gives CDR1 LGHNA, CDR2 YNFKEQ. The CDR3 here is CASSQDPGQGKGKLFF. CDR3 nucleotide sequence: TGTGCCAGCAGCCAAGATCCTGGACAGGGAAAGGGAAAACTGTTTTTT.

V is TRBV27 and J is TRBJ2-1, with unresolved D. The germline gives CDR1 MNHEY, CDR2 SMNVEV (reference sequence). There are 12 residues in the CDR3. V gave up 2 bases and J gave up 5 bases, with 4 bases separating them. DNA of the CDR3: TGTGCCAGCAGTTTAGGGCACAATGAGCAGTTCTTC. Translating it yields CASSLGHNEQFF.

V and J are TRBV19 and TRBJ1-5; 10 bases map to TRBD1. The V segment lost 3 bases and the J segment 5 bases; nucleotides outside the gene matches: 7. CDR1 and CDR2 (germline): LNHDA, SQIVND (reference sequence). CDR3 length: 16 residues. The CDR3 region is CASSIRTGGSYQPQHF. DNA for the CDR3: TGTGCCAGTAGTATTAGGACAGGGGGTTCCTATCAGCCCCAGCATTTT.

This sequence joins TRBV6-1 and TRBJ1-1; TRBD1 might be the D (5 bases). Germline V gene lookup returns CDR1 MNHNS and CDR2 SASEGT. V lost 6 bases, J lost 1 base, and 9 bases lay in between. The CDR3 spans 13 residues. CDR3 protein: CASSPGQNTEAFF. As DNA, the CDR3 is TGTGCCAGCAGCCCTGGACAGAACACTGAAGCTTTCTTT.

Worth noting for this clone: The junction differs from germline at one of its ends, possibly a read error. The rearrangement uses TRBV2 and TRBJ2-7; TRBD2 matches 13 bases. This CDR3 comprises 15 residues. Per the germline V gene, CDR1 is SNHLY and CDR2 is FYNNEI. CDR3 sequence (DNA): TGTGCCAGCAGACCTACTAGCGGGAGGGCCTACGAGCAGCACTTC. Translating it yields CASRPTSGRAYEQHF.

This rearrangement joins TRBV6-5 to TRBJ1-1, with D possibly TRBD1 on 6 matching bases. This CDR3 comprises 14 residues. Trimming cost V 6 bases and J 4 bases, with 15 bases left between them. Germline V CDR1 and CDR2: MNHEY, SVGAGI. For the CDR3, the DNA is TGTGCCAGCAGCCCCCTGGACAGATTCACTGAAGCTTTCTTT. Residues: CASSPLDRFTEAFF.

This clone was picked up a small number of times. V usage is TRBV28 and J usage is TRBJ1-2; 7 nucleotides agree with TRBD1. The CDR3 extends over 13 amino acids. Germline CDR1 reads MDHEN; CDR2 reads SYDVKM. V lost 5 bases and J lost 12; bases outside the gene matches: 12. This chain's CDR3 is CASSVGTERRDTF. CDR3 in DNA: TGTGCCAGCAGTGTCGGGACAGAGAGGCGGGACACCTTC.

The chain carries TRBV5-6 and TRBJ2-7; tentatively, D is TRBD1 (5 bases). The CDR3 covers 15 residues. The germline V and J ends were trimmed by 0 bases and 0 bases, with 10 bases remaining between them. Germline values: CDR1 SGHDT, CDR2 YYEEEE. CDR3 loop: CASSLDFRVSYEQYF. The CDR3 coding sequence is TGTGCCAGCAGCTTGGATTTCAGGGTCTCCTACGAGCAGTACTTC.

This chain connects TRBV7-9 to TRBJ2-7; tentative D call: TRBD2 (6 bases). This CDR3 is built from 15 residues. The germline gives CDR1 SEHNR, CDR2 FQNEAQ (reference sequence). Trimming pared 5 bases from V and 7 bases from J, leaving 21 bases between. The CDR3 DNA reads TGTGCCAGCAGCACGGGGACTCGACTTGGGGAAGAGCAGTACTTC. Translating it yields CASSTGTRLGEEQYF. The full variable domain, its missing parts supplied by reference TRBV7-9 and TRBJ2-7, is DTGVSQNPRHKITKRGQNVTFRCDPISEHNRLYWYRQTLGQGPEFLTYFQNEAQLEKSRLLSDRFSAERPKGSFSTLEIQRTEQGDSAMYLCASSTGTRLGEEQYFGPGTRLTVT.

This clone has only one observation. This chain joins TRBV7-8 and TRBJ2-3; D might be TRBD2 (6 bases). This CDR3 spans 16 amino acids. Germline V gene data show CDR1 as SGHVS and CDR2 as FQNEAQ. Deletions cut 1 base from V and 1 base from J, with 12 bases between. CDR3 sequence: CASSLEWGLGTDTQYF. The CDR3 DNA sequence: TGTGCCAGCAGCTTAGAGTGGGGACTCGGCACAGATACGCAGTATTTT.

In its sample, this clone was seen once. The chain combines TRBV2 with TRBJ1-5; 7 bases fit TRBD1. Losses at the gene ends were 4 bases for V and 10 bases for J; bases not matched to a gene: 10. The CDR3 has 14 residues. CDR1 and CDR2 (germline): SNHLY, FYNNEI. The CDR3 nucleotides are TGTGCCAGCAGTGGGGGGACAGACCCTATTCCCCAGCATTTT. Translated, it gives CASSGGTDPIPQHF.

The rearrangement joins TRBV18 to TRBJ1-5; D unclear. V lost 5 bases and J 4 bases, leaving 6 bases between the germline ends. CDR1 and CDR2 from the germline V gene are KGHSH and LQKENI. The CDR3 totals 12 residues. CDR3 sequence (DNA): TGTGCCAGCTCATCAACAAATCAGCCCCAGCATTTT. Translating it yields CASSSTNQPQHF.

This clone was counted once. The chain joins TRBV5-1 to TRBJ2-1; possible D gene TRBD1, 5 bases. This CDR3 region has 15 residues. Trimming cost V 6 bases and J 2 bases, with 15 bases left between them. The V gene's germline CDR1 is SGHRS and CDR2 YFSETQ. Here the CDR3 DNA reads TGCGCCAGCAACACTGGGGCTGCAGCCTACAATGAGCAGTTCTTC. Translating gives CASNTGAAAYNEQFF.

The genes are TRBV9 and TRBJ2-7, with 7 bases matching TRBD1. J lost 4 bases, V lost 3 bases, and 4 bases had no gene match. CDR1 is SGDLS and CDR2 is YYNGEE in the germline V gene. There are 13 residues in the CDR3. CDR3 in DNA: TGTGCCAGCAGCGACGGGACAGAGTACGAGCAGTACTTC. It yields the protein CASSDGTEYEQYF.

This chain uses TRBV10-1 with TRBJ2-5, with a possible D match to TRBD2 (5 bases). Germline V gene data show CDR1 as WNHNN and CDR2 as SYGVQD (reference sequence). This CDR3 has 15 residues. V shed 0 bases and J shed 3 bases, with 11 bases lying between them. The CDR3 reads CASSESKAGEETQYF. CDR3 in DNA: TGCGCCAGCAGTGAGTCGAAGGCCGGGGAAGAGACCCAGTACTTC.

The chain recombines TRBV9 with TRBJ2-7; TRBD2 aligns across 9 bases. Per germline, CDR1 SGDLS and CDR2 YYNGEE. V shed 2 bases, J shed 3 bases, and the junction held 12 bases outside the gene matches. The CDR3 extends over 17 amino acids. CDR3 sequence (DNA): TGTGCCAGCAGCGTCAAAGCCCGGACTAGCGATGACTACGAGCAGTACTTC. Translation: CASSVKARTSDDYEQYF.

This chain connects TRBV4-1 to TRBJ1-2; 9 bases match TRBD1. V lost 2 bases to trimming and J lost 2 bases; unmatched junction nucleotides: 3. The germline V gene has CDR1 MGHRA and CDR2 YSYEKL. The length of the CDR3 is 15 residues. CDR3 amino acids: CASSQSGTGNYGYTF. The CDR3 DNA follows: TGCGCCAGCAGCCAATCCGGGACAGGGAACTATGGCTACACCTTC.

As for this clone: The junction departs from germline at one end; a sequencing error may be responsible. This sequence joins TRBV4-3 and TRBJ2-3; D gene ambiguous. Germline lookup yields CDR1 LGHNA and CDR2 YSLEER. The CDR3 covers 14 residues. The CDR3 sequence is CASSQGREASSPDF. The CDR3 DNA reads TGCGCCAGCAGCCAAGGTCGAGAGGCCTCGTCGCCGGATTTT.

This clone was found a few times. The rearrangement uses TRBV5-4 and TRBJ2-5, with 9 bases that match TRBD2. CDR1 is SGHNT and CDR2 is YYREEE in the germline V gene (reference sequence). V lost 4 bases to trimming and J lost 6 bases; unmatched junction nucleotides: 13. This CDR3 region has 16 residues. CDR3 DNA: TGTGCCAGCAGCCTCCCTGGAGCGGGAGGTGTGAAGACCCAGTACTTC. It encodes CASSLPGAGGVKTQYF.

The chain carries TRBV6-1 and TRBJ2-5; 10 bases fit TRBD2. The germline gives CDR1 MNHNS, CDR2 SASEGT. The CDR3 extends over 14 amino acids. V shed 6 bases and J 2 bases; nucleotides not matched to a gene: 3. The CDR3 region has the DNA TGTGCCAGCAGGGGACTAGCGATACAAGAGACCCAGTACTTC. Its translation is CASRGLAIQETQYF.

V gene TRBV18 combines with J gene TRBJ1-4; a possible D gene is TRBD1 (5 bases). The ends were cut back, 3 bases at V and 8 bases at J, with 16 bases in the middle. Germline V CDR1 and CDR2: KGHSH, LQKENI. CDR3 size: 15 residues. The CDR3 region has the DNA TGTGCCAGCTCACCCCCTCCAGGGTTGAAGGAAAAACTGTTTTTT. Its protein product is CASSPPPGLKEKLFF.

About this clone: Germline is not matched at one junction end, which may reflect a read error. V gene TRBV6-5 combines with J gene TRBJ2-7; D is perhaps TRBD2 (5 bases). The germline V gene has CDR1 MNHEY and CDR2 SVGAGI. This CDR3 has 12 amino acids. In nucleotides, the CDR3 is TGTGCCAGTCAGCGGTTCTCCTACGAGCAGCACTTC. It yields the protein CASQRFSYEQHF.

This rearrangement joins TRBV9 to TRBJ2-2, with D uncertain. Germline CDR1 is SGDLS and CDR2 is YYNGEE. The CDR3 consists of 15 residues. V dropped 0 bases and J dropped 8 bases, with 14 bases sitting between them. The CDR3 region has the DNA TGTGCCAGCAGCGTAGACTACATTAGAGAGGGGGAGCTGTTTTTT. Translation gives CASSVDYIREGELFF.

This clone has only a few counts. V and J are TRBV7-8 and TRBJ2-5; tentatively, D is TRBD2 (7 bases). The CDR3 contains 13 residues. Germline V CDR1 and CDR2: SGHVS, FQNEAQ. V gave up 9 bases and J gave up 2 bases, with 13 bases separating them. The CDR3 coding sequence is TGTGCCAGTACGGGGGGCGCACAAGAGACCCAGTACTTC. Its protein is CASTGGAQETQYF.

V is TRBV4-1 and J is TRBJ2-7; D unresolved. This CDR3 has 16 residues. V lost 4 bases and J lost 0, with 16 bases in between. Germline CDR1 and CDR2: MGHRA and YSYEKL. The CDR3 spells CASSLVAQTTSYEQYF. The CDR3 DNA sequence: TGCGCCAGCAGCCTTGTTGCCCAGACAACCTCCTACGAGCAGTACTTC.

On this clone itself: The sample carries other DNA sequences with the same CDR3. The chain joins TRBV6-5 to TRBJ1-5; no definite D call. CDR1 and CDR2 (germline): MNHEY, SVGAGI. This CDR3 is 14 amino acids long. V was clipped by 6 bases and J by 6 bases, with 15 bases between them. In DNA, the CDR3 is TGTGCCAGCAGCTCGTCCCGGGGAGGTCAGCCCCAGCATTTT. It encodes CASSSSRGGQPQHF.

This clone came up once. The chain is built from TRBV6-5 and TRBJ1-1; D is unresolved. The CDR3 runs 16 residues. Germline lookup yields CDR1 MNHEY and CDR2 SVGAGI. V lost 0 bases and J lost 4, with 15 bases in between. CDR3 DNA: TGTGCCAGCAGTTACTCGATCCTTAAGCGGCCCACTGAAGCTTTCTTT. Translated: CASSYSILKRPTEAFF.

The V call is TRBV5-4, the J call TRBJ1-2, with D unclear. The CDR3 spans 14 residues. V lost 0 bases and J lost 8, with 14 bases in between. The germline CDR1 and CDR2 sequences are SGHNT and YYREEE (reference sequence). The CDR3 sequence: CASSLADKGSGYTF. The DNA for the CDR3 is TGTGCCAGCAGCTTGGCCGATAAAGGGAGCGGCTACACCTTC. Complete variable domain (other parts from reference TRBV5-4 and TRBJ1-2): ETGVTQSPTHLIKTRGQQVTLRCSSQSGHNTVSWYQQALGQGPQFIFQYYREEENGRGNFPPRFSGLQFPNYSSELNVNALELDDSALYLCASSLADKGSGYTFGSGTRLTVV.